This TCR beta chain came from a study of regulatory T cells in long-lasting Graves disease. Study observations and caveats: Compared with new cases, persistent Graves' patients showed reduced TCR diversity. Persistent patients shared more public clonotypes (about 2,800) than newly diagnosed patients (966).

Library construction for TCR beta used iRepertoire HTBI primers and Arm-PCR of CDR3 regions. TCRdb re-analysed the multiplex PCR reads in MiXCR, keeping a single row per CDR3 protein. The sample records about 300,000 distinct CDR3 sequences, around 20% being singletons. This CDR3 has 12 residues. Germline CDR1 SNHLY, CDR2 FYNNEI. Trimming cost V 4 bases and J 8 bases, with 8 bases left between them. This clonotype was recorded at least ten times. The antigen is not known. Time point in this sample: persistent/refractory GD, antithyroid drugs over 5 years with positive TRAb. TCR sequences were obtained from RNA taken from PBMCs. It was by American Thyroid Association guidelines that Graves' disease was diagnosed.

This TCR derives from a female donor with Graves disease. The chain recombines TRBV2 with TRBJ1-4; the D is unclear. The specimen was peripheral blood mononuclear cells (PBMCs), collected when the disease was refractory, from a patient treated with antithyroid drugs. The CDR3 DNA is TGTGCCAGCAGTGCCATGTGGGAAAAACTGTTTTTT. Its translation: CASSAMWEKLFF.